Here is one TCR beta chain with its context. Its antigen remains undetermined. No base quality values were provided; no much bigger clone lies one nucleotide off. Trimming takes 3 bases from V and 10 bases from J, and the germline ends sit 19 bases apart. The germline V gene (reference sequence) provides CDR1 LGHDT and CDR2 YNNKEL. CDR3 length: 16 amino acids, cysteine to phenylalanine. CDR3 DNA only is kept here, 48 bases in frame from base 1. The instrument was an Illumina HiSeq 2500. Quantitative 5'-RACE with molecular barcodes was used to prepare TCR beta libraries. The paper's processing steps were these. Disease-linked TCR variants were identified with a new computational method built on a probabilistic model of VDJ rearrangement. TCRdb reprocessed the public reads (quality trimming at Q25 with fastp, clone calling with MiXCR) and kept in-frame beta chains. One record per CDR3 amino acid sequence lists the most common genes and DNA. TCRdb assigned the V and J calls; the authors' analysis was not used. The sample contains fewer than 650,000 distinct CDR3 sequences, 9.5% to 15% of them found a single time. The ten largest clonotypes hold 6.5% to 7% of the sample.

The sample is drawn from a study of CD8 T cells in ankylosing spondylitis (dated by TCRdb to the late 2010s). As for the study more broadly: The study profiled T cell receptor beta repertoires in healthy donors and ankylosing spondylitis patients to find disease-linked TCR variants. Peripheral blood samples were taken, and synovial fluid was additionally collected from ankylosing spondylitis patients. The full study cohort was made up of about two dozen ankylosing spondylitis patients and 108 healthy donors.

Beyond this particular receptor, the publication reports: According to the report, matched synovial fluid samples from ankylosing spondylitis patients were significantly enriched for the disease-linked clones. Some motif variants were previously reported in synovial fluid and blood of reactive arthritis patients, suggesting common disease-initiation mechanisms. The disease-linked clones had a CD8+ phenotype and were found at relatively low frequencies in peripheral blood. A TCR beta motif made up of several highly homologous amino acid variants appeared to be characteristic of blood from ankylosing spondylitis patients.

This receptor was identified in a male donor with ankylosing spondylitis. The sequenced sample was blood, either unsorted or a sorted T cell fraction (not recorded which). The chain links TRBV3-1 with TRBJ1-6; the D gene cannot be resolved reliably. The CDR3 is CASSHPPWKGDSPLHF. The DNA sequence is given as TGTGCCAGCAGCCACCCTCCATGGAAAGGAGACTCACCCCTCCACTTT.